A selection of T cell receptor beta chains follows, all from one sample in a study of shared clonotypes between healthy human individuals. Sequencing used immunoSEQ multiplex PCR; TCRdb keeps in-frame clones, though not all of them. Here the sample spans some 510,000 clones, roughly 78% being singletons. Specimen: PBMCs. All receptors come from a woman in her forties in good health. Some clones in this sample may be carry-over from other donors' samples. Each CDR3 is given with its conserved first and last residue. Fields, in order: J gene, V gene, D gene, clone size, CDR3 protein, CDR3 DNA. D genes are given only for firm matches. Some rows mark clone size as missing; the rest say once, few, many or name a class of expanded clone.

J: TRBJ2-5; V: TRBV29-1; D: TRBD2; size: NA; CDR3: CSAGTSGGETQYF; DNA: TGCAGCGCAGGGACTAGCGGGGGGGAGACCCAGTACTTC
J: TRBJ2-2; V: TRBV5-1; D: NA; size: NA; CDR3: CASSLYSSPNTGELFF; DNA: TGCGCCAGCAGCCTTTATAGCAGTCCGAACACCGGGGAGCTGTTTTTT
J: TRBJ2-1; V: TRBV7-3; D: TRBD2; size: many; CDR3: CASSLTPTSAYNEQFF; DNA: TGTGCCAGCAGCTTAACGCCGACTAGCGCCTACAATGAGCAGTTCTTC
J: TRBJ2-1; V: TRBV7-3; D: TRBD2; size: NA; CDR3: CASSSYWTSGQFF; DNA: TGTGCCAGCAGCTCCTACTGGACTAGCGGGCAGTTCTTC
J: TRBJ1-1; V: TRBV19; D: NA; size: NA; CDR3: CASSEDGDTEAFF; DNA: TGTGCCAGTAGTGAGGACGGGGACACTGAAGCTTTCTTT
J: TRBJ1-1; V: TRBV7-9; D: NA; size: NA; CDR3: CASSLLAGSSTEAFF; DNA: TGTGCCAGCAGCTTATTGGCGGGGAGTAGCACTGAAGCTTTCTTT
J: TRBJ2-3; V: TRBV29-1; D: NA; size: NA; CDR3: CSAPVGDTQYF; DNA: TGCAGCGCCCCAGTTGGAGATACGCAGTATTTT
J: TRBJ2-1; V: TRBV27; D: NA; size: NA; CDR3: CASSLRAQAGWYNEQFF; DNA: TGTGCCAGCAGTCTCAGGGCGCAGGCGGGTTGGTACAATGAGCAGTTCTTC
J: TRBJ2-3; V: TRBV7-3; D: NA; size: NA; CDR3: CASSPGPGRSDTQYF; DNA: TGTGCCAGCAGCCCCGGACCGGGAAGGTCAGATACGCAGTATTTT
J: TRBJ2-7; V: TRBV11-2; D: NA; size: NA; CDR3: CASSLGSGSYEQYF; DNA: TGTGCCAGCAGCTTAGGGTCCGGTTCCTACGAGCAGTACTTC
J: TRBJ1-5; V: TRBV6-1; D: TRBD1; size: many; CDR3: CASRSTGAHQPQHF; DNA: TGTGCCAGCAGGAGCACAGGGGCCCATCAGCCCCAGCATTTT
J: TRBJ2-2; V: TRBV9; D: TRBD2; size: NA; CDR3: CASSVRGSSNGELFF; DNA: TGTGCCAGCAGCGTACGCGGGAGTAGCAACGGGGAGCTGTTTTTT
J: TRBJ2-1; V: TRBV20-1; D: TRBD2; size: once; CDR3: CSARGTNHRFF; DNA: TGCAGTGCTCGAGGGACTAATCATAGGTTCTTC
J: TRBJ2-7; V: TRBV28; D: TRBD2; size: NA; CDR3: CASSSEGAGRNEQYF; DNA: TGTGCCAGCAGTTCAGAAGGAGCGGGACGGAACGAGCAGTACTTC
J: TRBJ2-7; V: TRBV5-1; D: TRBD1; size: NA; CDR3: CASSLGQGAQYEQYF; DNA: TGCGCCAGCAGCTTGGGACAGGGGGCACAATACGAGCAGTACTTC
J: TRBJ1-4; V: TRBV4-2; D: NA; size: NA; CDR3: CASSQGGGATNEKLFF; DNA: TGTGCCAGCAGCCAGGGGGGGGGCGCAACTAATGAAAAACTGTTTTTT
J: TRBJ2-1; V: TRBV20-1; D: NA; size: once; CDR3: CSALKTDEQFF; DNA: TGCAGTGCCTTGAAGACTGATGAGCAGTTCTTC
J: TRBJ2-7; V: TRBV7-9; D: TRBD1; size: NA; CDR3: CASSLVGQGLTYEQYF; DNA: TGTGCCAGCAGCTTAGTGGGACAGGGGCTCACCTACGAGCAGTACTTC
J: TRBJ2-5; V: TRBV15; D: TRBD2; size: few; CDR3: CATSRSTPGLAAERQETQYF; DNA: TGTGCCACCAGCAGATCGACTCCGGGACTAGCCGCGGAAAGACAAGAGACCCAGTACTTC
J: TRBJ1-5; V: TRBV4-1; D: NA; size: NA; CDR3: CASSQNWGYSNQPQHF; DNA: TGCGCCAGCAGCCAAAATTGGGGGTATAGCAATCAGCCCCAGCATTTT
J: TRBJ1-1; V: TRBV2; D: NA; size: NA; CDR3: CASTDRRMNTEAFF; DNA: TGTGCCAGCACCGACCGACGGATGAACACTGAAGCTTTCTTT
J: TRBJ1-4; V: TRBV28; D: TRBD1; size: NA; CDR3: CASSSQGGRTNEKLFF; DNA: TGTGCCAGCAGTTCTCAGGGGGGCAGGACTAATGAAAAACTGTTTTTT
J: TRBJ1-1; V: TRBV18; D: TRBD1; size: NA; CDR3: CASSPGQGARTEAFF; DNA: TGTGCCAGCTCACCCGGACAGGGAGCGCGCACTGAAGCTTTCTTT
J: TRBJ1-2; V: TRBV30; D: TRBD1; size: NA; CDR3: CAWSRDRAARAF; DNA: TGTGCCTGGAGTCGGGACAGGGCCGCTAGGGCCTTC
J: TRBJ1-2; V: TRBV27; D: TRBD1; size: NA; CDR3: CASRRGQDGYGYTF; DNA: TGTGCCAGCAGGAGAGGACAGGACGGCTATGGCTACACCTTC
J: TRBJ2-5; V: TRBV7-2; D: TRBD2; size: NA; CDR3: CASSFSLAGVLETQYF; DNA: TGTGCCAGCAGCTTCTCCCTAGCGGGAGTGTTGGAGACCCAGTACTTC
J: TRBJ1-2; V: TRBV6-6; D: NA; size: few; CDR3: CASSYSWEFGGYTF; DNA: TGTGCCAGCAGTTACTCCTGGGAATTCGGTGGCTACACCTTC
J: TRBJ1-2; V: TRBV6-5; D: NA; size: NA; CDR3: CASSYPTGGGYYGYTF; DNA: TGTGCCAGCAGTTACCCGACCGGCGGGGGGTATTATGGCTACACCTTC
J: TRBJ2-7; V: TRBV28; D: TRBD2; size: NA; CDR3: CASSLGLAVEQYF; DNA: TGTGCCAGCAGTCTCGGACTAGCAGTCGAGCAGTACTTC
J: TRBJ2-3; V: TRBV5-6; D: NA; size: NA; CDR3: CASRALRPSTDTQYF; DNA: TGTGCCAGCAGGGCTTTACGGCCAAGCACAGATACGCAGTATTTT
J: TRBJ2-7; V: TRBV6-5; D: TRBD1; size: NA; CDR3: CASRSRQGYYEQYF; DNA: TGTGCCAGCAGAAGCCGACAGGGTTATTACGAGCAGTACTTC
J: TRBJ1-5; V: TRBV28; D: NA; size: NA; CDR3: CAIGGHSNQPQHF; DNA: TGTGCCATCGGGGGGCATAGCAATCAGCCCCAGCATTTT
J: TRBJ2-3; V: TRBV6-4; D: NA; size: many; CDR3: CASSDGGPADTQYF; DNA: TGTGCCAGCAGTGATGGAGGGCCGGCAGATACGCAGTATTTT
J: TRBJ1-2; V: TRBV2; D: NA; size: NA; CDR3: CASSLHIYRCYGYTF; DNA: TGTGCCAGCAGTTTGCATATTTACCGATGCTATGGCTACACCTTC
J: TRBJ1-5; V: TRBV6-1; D: TRBD1; size: NA; CDR3: CASSVDRGNQPQHF; DNA: TGTGCCAGCAGTGTCGACAGGGGGAATCAGCCCCAGCATTTT
J: TRBJ2-3; V: TRBV5-6; D: NA; size: NA; CDR3: CASSLEAFLFSSTDTQYF; DNA: TGTGCCAGCAGCTTGGAAGCCTTTCTTTTCTCTAGCACAGATACGCAGTATTTT
J: TRBJ2-7; V: TRBV11-2; D: NA; size: NA; CDR3: CASSFANYEQYF; DNA: TGTGCCAGCAGCTTCGCGAACTACGAGCAGTACTTC
J: TRBJ1-1; V: TRBV2; D: NA; size: NA; CDR3: CASSLLAEAFF; DNA: TGTGCCAGCAGTTTGTTGGCTGAAGCTTTCTTT
J: TRBJ1-1; V: TRBV14; D: NA; size: NA; CDR3: CASSQVRGRFKAFF; DNA: TGTGCCAGCAGCCAAGTTCGGGGAAGGTTTAAGGCTTTCTTT
J: TRBJ1-4; V: TRBV27; D: NA; size: NA; CDR3: CASSPGGGTLGEKLFF; DNA: TGTGCCAGCAGTCCCGGGGGGGGGACACTCGGTGAAAAACTGTTTTTT